These T cell receptor beta chains were read from a single sample in a study of T cell clonotyping in hematopoietic cell transplantation. Clones were read by immunoSEQ multiplex PCR, and TCRdb kept only the in-frame ones, dropping some. The table lists some 5,100 clones, around 78% of them singletons, with less than 15% in the top ten. Source: peripheral blood mononuclear cells, taken 30 days after allogeneic stem cell transplant. These receptors came from a male patient between 55 and 70 years old who had an allogeneic stem cell transplant from an unrelated donor, so the T cells may come from the graft donor. Some clones in this sample may be carry-over from other donors' samples. CDR3s include the opening cysteine and the closing phenylalanine or tryptophan. Each record gives: V gene, J gene, clone size, D gene, CDR3 DNA, CDR3 protein. D genes are given only for firm matches. Rows may omit the clone size; those that give it use once, few, many or a size class.

>TRBV5-4|TRBJ2-7|.|TRBD2
TGTGCCAGCAGTTTAATAGCGGGACCGGATAACGAGCAGTACTTC
CASSLIAGPDNEQYF
>TRBV3-1/TRBV3-2|TRBJ2-7|.|.
TGTGTCGTGTTAGACGAGCAGTACTTC
CVVLDEQYF
>TRBV11-2|TRBJ2-5|.|.
TGTGCCAGCAGCTTAACCCCAGACTTCCAAGAGACCCAGTACTTC
CASSLTPDFQETQYF
>TRBV6-5|TRBJ2-7|.|.
TGTGCCAGCAGATTCCGGTACGAGCAGTACTTC
CASRFRYEQYF
>TRBV20-1|TRBJ2-1|large|.
TGCAGTGCTGGTAGTTACAATGAGCAGTTCTTC
CSAGSYNEQFF
>TRBV7-2|TRBJ2-3|.|.
TGTGCCAGCAGCTTAGCGGGGGGGGGACAGGGCACAGATACGCAGTATTTT
CASSLAGGGQGTDTQYF
>TRBV25-1|TRBJ2-5|few|.
TGTGCCAGCAGTGAATTTCGGACAGCGGGGTGGGAGACCCAGTACTTC
CASSEFRTAGWETQYF
>TRBV5-6|TRBJ2-7|.|TRBD2
TGTGCCAGCAGTAAGACTAGCGGATACTACGAGCAGTACTTC
CASSKTSGYYEQYF
>TRBV19|TRBJ1-5|.|.
TGTGCCAGTAGTTCATGGACAAGGAATAGCAATCAGCCCCAGCATTTT
CASSSWTRNSNQPQHF
>TRBV19|TRBJ2-7|once|TRBD2
TGTGCCAGTAGTACAGAGAGGACTAGTCTCGGATCCGAGCAGTACTTC
CASSTERTSLGSEQYF
>TRBV5-6|TRBJ2-7|.|.
TGTGCCAGCAGCTTGCCAGCGGAGACCTACGAGCAGTACTTC
CASSLPAETYEQYF
>TRBV28|TRBJ1-2|.|.
TGTGCCAGCACCCTTGGGAGAGAGAACTATGGCTACACCTTC
CASTLGRENYGYTF
>TRBV11-3|TRBJ2-7|.|.
TGTGCCAGCAGCTTCGGGCGGGGTGAGTCGGGATCCTACGAGCAGTACTTC
CASSFGRGESGSYEQYF
>TRBV6-6|TRBJ1-5|.|TRBD1
TGTGCCAGCAGTCCTAACAGGGGGAGCAATCAGCCCCAGCATTTT
CASSPNRGSNQPQHF
>TRBV25-1|TRBJ2-2|large|TRBD1
TGTGCCAGCAGTGGACAGACAGGGCCCGGGGAGCTGTTTTTT
CASSGQTGPGELFF
>TRBV5-1|TRBJ2-2|few|TRBD1
TGCGCCAGCAGCTACACGGACAGGGGAACCGGGGAGCTGTTTTTT
CASSYTDRGTGELFF
>TRBV20-1|TRBJ1-1|.|.
TGCAGTGCTCGCAGGGGATTGGAAGCTTTCTTT
CSARRGLEAFF
>TRBV5-4|TRBJ2-3|.|.
TGTGCCAGCAGCTTGCTGGCAGATACGCAGTATTTT
CASSLLADTQYF
>TRBV7-9|TRBJ2-7|large|.
TGTGCCAGCGAAAGTAGTTACGAGCAGTACTTC
CASESSYEQYF
>TRBV5-1|TRBJ1-5|.|TRBD1
TGCGCCAGCAGCTCGGGACAGGGGCAGGAGCCCCAGCATTTT
CASSSGQGQEPQHF
>TRBV6-6|TRBJ2-1|.|TRBD2
TGTGCCAGCAGAACGGGGGGGGCTAATGAGCAGTTCTTC
CASRTGGANEQFF
>TRBV6-5|TRBJ1-2|.|.
TGTGCCGATAAGACAGAGAAAGGCTACACCTTC
CADKTEKGYTF
>TRBV4-1|TRBJ1-2|once|.
TGCGCCAGCAGCCAAGAGGGCAGGAGTCACTTC
CASSQEGRSHF
>TRBV6-1|TRBJ1-2|.|TRBD1
TGTGCCAGCAGGATCGGACAGGGCCCTAACTATGGCTACACCTTC
CASRIGQGPNYGYTF
>TRBV7-2|TRBJ2-1|.|TRBD1
TGTGCCAGCAGCTCGGGACAGGGGTTACATGAGCAGTTCTTC
CASSSGQGLHEQFF
>TRBV5-1|TRBJ1-2|.|.
TGCGCCAGCAGCCCCGGGGACGGAATAGGCTACACCTTC
CASSPGDGIGYTF
>TRBV11-2|TRBJ1-3|.|.
TGTGCCAGCAGCTTAGTAGCCACATCCGGAAACACCATATATTTT
CASSLVATSGNTIYF
>TRBV2|TRBJ1-5|.|.
TGTGCCAGCCACCGGGAGGCCGGAAATCAGCCCCAGCATTTT
CASHREAGNQPQHF
>TRBV11-3|TRBJ2-3|.|.
TGTGCCAGCAGCTTCGCTCTACAGGGTGGGGCAGATACGCAGTATTTT
CASSFALQGGADTQYF
>TRBV2|TRBJ1-2|.|TRBD1
TGTGCCAGCAGTGTACTCGGGACAGGGACTAACTATGGCTACACCTTC
CASSVLGTGTNYGYTF
>TRBV4-1|TRBJ2-2|.|TRBD2
TGCGCCAGCAGCCAAGGCGGGGGGAACACCGGGGAGCTGTTTTTT
CASSQGGGNTGELFF
>TRBV15|TRBJ2-7|.|.
TGTGCCACCAGCAGGGACAGTCCCTACGAGCAGTACTTC
CATSRDSPYEQYF
>TRBV7-9|TRBJ2-7|.|.
TGTGCCAGCAGCCAAACTCGGGCCGGTGAGCAGTACTTC
CASSQTRAGEQYF
>TRBV11-2|TRBJ1-5|.|.
TGTGCCAGCAGCTTAGGAGGGGGACAGCCCCAGCATTTT
CASSLGGGQPQHF
>TRBV5-1|TRBJ1-2|.|.
TGCGCCAGCAGCTTAACGCAGGGCAGCTATGGCTACACCTTC
CASSLTQGSYGYTF
>TRBV4-1|TRBJ2-2|.|.
TGCGCCAGCAGCGGTGGAGCTCTGGGGAGAAGCCCGAACACCGGGGAGCTGTTTTTT
CASSGGALGRSPNTGELFF
>TRBV30|TRBJ2-1|once|.
TGTGCCTGGAGGGTGCAGGCAAAGTACTCCTACAATGAGCAGTTCTTC
CAWRVQAKYSYNEQFF
>TRBV2|TRBJ2-5|few|.
TGTGCCAGCAGTGATAACGGGAATGTGGGTCTGGAGACCCAGTACTTC
CASSDNGNVGLETQYF
>TRBV10-1|TRBJ1-5|.|.
TGCGCCAGCAGTGAAGCTGGGGCTGCGGGTCAGCCCCAGCATTTT
CASSEAGAAGQPQHF
>TRBV9|TRBJ1-1|once|.
TGTGCCAGCAGCGCACTTGTAGGGAGGGTTGCTTTCTTT
CASSALVGRVAFF
>TRBV7-2|TRBJ1-1|.|.
TGTGCCAGCAGTCCTAATCTCGGCTCTCAAGCTTTCTTT
CASSPNLGSQAFF
>TRBV2|TRBJ2-1|once|.
TGTGCCAGCAGTGACCGGGACATCGGATACAATGAGCAGTTCTTC
CASSDRDIGYNEQFF
>TRBV5-1|TRBJ2-3|.|TRBD2
TGCGCCAGCGGTGGGGCTAGCGGGAGCACAGATACGCAGTATTTT
CASGGASGSTDTQYF
>TRBV25-1|TRBJ2-1|few|.
TGTGCCAGCAGCCCGGGGATCGGCCGGGACAATGAGCAGTTCTTC
CASSPGIGRDNEQFF
>TRBV4-1|TRBJ1-2|once|TRBD1
TGCGCCAGCAGCCAAGGACAGGGCGTCTATGGCTACACCTTC
CASSQGQGVYGYTF
>TRBV6-1|TRBJ2-1|few|TRBD1
TGTGCCAGCAGTGAACAGTACGGGACAGGGGACTACAATGAGCAGTTCTTC
CASSEQYGTGDYNEQFF
>TRBV29-1|TRBJ2-7|.|.
TGCAGCGTTTGCCCGGCAGGGAGCTACGAGCAGTACTTC
CSVCPAGSYEQYF
>TRBV11-1|TRBJ2-1|.|.
TGTGCCAGCAGCTTGATACAGGGCCATTACAATGAGCAGTTCTTC
CASSLIQGHYNEQFF